This T cell receptor (beta chain) was sequenced in a study of blood T cell repertoires in COVID-19. The CDR3 loop spans 14 amino acids. Germline CDR1 MNHEY, CDR2 SMNVEV (reference sequence). The ends lost 5 bases at V and 4 bases at J; junction bases unmatched: 6. Libraries were prepared by immunoSEQ multiplex PCR; TCRdb keeps only in-frame clonotypes and omits some of them. The sample lists about 200,000 clones; 75% to 90% were seen once. Cohort placement rested on clinical history that participants reported themselves. Sequences were obtained from PBMCs or T cells enriched from blood (not recorded which). The sequence was collected from a woman in her 30s who had recovered from COVID-19. V gene TRBV27 combines with J gene TRBJ1-2; 8 positions agree with TRBD1. The CDR3 here is CASSPAGQGYGYTF. The CDR3 DNA sequence: TGTGCCAGCAGTCCCGCCGGACAGGGCTATGGCTACACCTTC.